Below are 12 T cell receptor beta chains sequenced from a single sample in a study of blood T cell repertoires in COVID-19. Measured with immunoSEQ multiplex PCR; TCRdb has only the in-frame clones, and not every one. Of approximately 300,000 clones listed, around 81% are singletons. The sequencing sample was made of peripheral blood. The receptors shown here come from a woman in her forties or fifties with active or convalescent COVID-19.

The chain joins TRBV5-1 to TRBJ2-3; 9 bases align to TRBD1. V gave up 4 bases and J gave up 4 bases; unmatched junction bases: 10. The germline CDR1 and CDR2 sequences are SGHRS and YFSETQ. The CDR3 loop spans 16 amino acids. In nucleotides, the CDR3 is TGCGCCAGCAGCCTACGGACAGGGGATATCGCAGATACGCAGTATTTT. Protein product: CASSLRTGDIADTQYF.

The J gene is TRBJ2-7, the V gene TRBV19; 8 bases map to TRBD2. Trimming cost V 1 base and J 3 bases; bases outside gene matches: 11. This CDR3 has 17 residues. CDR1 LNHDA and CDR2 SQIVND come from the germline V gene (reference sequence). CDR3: CASSIALSTSAYYEQYF. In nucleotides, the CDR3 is TGTGCCAGTAGTATAGCTTTGTCGACTAGCGCATACTACGAGCAGTACTTC.

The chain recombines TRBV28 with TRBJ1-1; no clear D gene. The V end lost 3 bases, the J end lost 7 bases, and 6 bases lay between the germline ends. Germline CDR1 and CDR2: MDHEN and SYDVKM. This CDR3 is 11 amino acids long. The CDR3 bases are TGTGCCAGCAGTTTGGGCTTTGAAGCTTTCTTT. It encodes CASSLGFEAFF. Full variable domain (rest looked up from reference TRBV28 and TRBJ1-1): DVKVTQSSRYLVKRTGEKVFLECVQDMDHENMFWYRQDPGLGLRLIYFSYDVKMKEKGDIPEGYSVSREKKERFSLILESASTNQTSMYLCASSLGFEAFFGQGTRLTVV.

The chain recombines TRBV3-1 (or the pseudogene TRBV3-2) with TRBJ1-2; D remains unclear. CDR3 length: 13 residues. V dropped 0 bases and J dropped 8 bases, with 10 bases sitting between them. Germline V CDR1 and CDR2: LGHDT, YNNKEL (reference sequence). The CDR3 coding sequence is TGTGCCAGCAGCCAAGATCTGTATAGCGGCTACACCTTC. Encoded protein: CASSQDLYSGYTF.

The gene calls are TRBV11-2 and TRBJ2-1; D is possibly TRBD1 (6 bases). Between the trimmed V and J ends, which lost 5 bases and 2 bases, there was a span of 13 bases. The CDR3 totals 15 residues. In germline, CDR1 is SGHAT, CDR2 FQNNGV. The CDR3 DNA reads TGTGCCAGCAGCCCTATACAGGGTACCTACAATGAGCAGTTCTTC. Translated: CASSPIQGTYNEQFF.

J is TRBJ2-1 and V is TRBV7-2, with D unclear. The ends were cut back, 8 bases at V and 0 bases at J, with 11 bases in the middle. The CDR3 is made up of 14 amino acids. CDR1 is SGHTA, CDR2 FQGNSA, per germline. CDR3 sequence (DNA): TGTGCCAGCCGTGAGTTTAGCTCCTACAATGAGCAGTTCTTC. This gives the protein CASREFSSYNEQFF. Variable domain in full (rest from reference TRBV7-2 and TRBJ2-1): GAGVSQSPSNKVTEKGKDVELRCDPISGHTALYWYRQSLGQGLEFLIYFQGNSAPDKSGLPSDRFSAERTGGSVSTLTIQRTQQEDSAVYLCASREFSSYNEQFFGPGTRLTVL.

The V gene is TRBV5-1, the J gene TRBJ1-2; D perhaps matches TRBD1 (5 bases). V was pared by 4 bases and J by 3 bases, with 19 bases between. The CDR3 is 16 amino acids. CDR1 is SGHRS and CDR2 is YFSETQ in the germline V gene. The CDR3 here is CASSIDGQLLYYGYTF. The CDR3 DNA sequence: TGCGCCAGCAGCATAGATGGACAACTCTTATACTATGGCTACACCTTC.

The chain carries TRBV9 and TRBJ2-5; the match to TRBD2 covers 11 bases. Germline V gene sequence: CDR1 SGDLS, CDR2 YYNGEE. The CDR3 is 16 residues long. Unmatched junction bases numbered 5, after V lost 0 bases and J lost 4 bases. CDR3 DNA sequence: TGTGCCAGCAGCGTAGCACTAGCGGGAGATAGAGAGACCCAGTACTTC. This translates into CASSVALAGDRETQYF.

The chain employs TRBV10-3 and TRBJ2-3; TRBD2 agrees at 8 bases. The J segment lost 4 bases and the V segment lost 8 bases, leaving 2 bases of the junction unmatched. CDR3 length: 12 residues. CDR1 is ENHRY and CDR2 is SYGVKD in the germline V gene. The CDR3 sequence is CAIGGGSDTQYF. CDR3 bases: TGTGCCATCGGCGGGGGGTCAGATACGCAGTATTTT.

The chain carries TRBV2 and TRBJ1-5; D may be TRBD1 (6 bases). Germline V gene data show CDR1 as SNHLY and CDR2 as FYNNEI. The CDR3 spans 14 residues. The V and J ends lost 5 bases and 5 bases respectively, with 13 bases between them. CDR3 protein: CASSSDSEYQPQHF. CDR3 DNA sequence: TGTGCCAGCAGTTCGGACAGCGAGTATCAGCCCCAGCATTTT. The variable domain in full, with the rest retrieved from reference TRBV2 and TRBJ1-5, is EPEVTQTPSHQVTQMGQEVILRCVPISNHLYFYWYRQILGQKVEFLVSFYNNEISEKSEIFDDQFSVERPDGSNFTLKIRSTKLEDSAMYFCASSSDSEYQPQHFGDGTRLSIL.

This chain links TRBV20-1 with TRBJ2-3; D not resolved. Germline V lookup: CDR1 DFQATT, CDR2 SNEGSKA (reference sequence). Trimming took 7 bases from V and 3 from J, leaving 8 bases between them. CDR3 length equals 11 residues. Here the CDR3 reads CSGARTDTQYF. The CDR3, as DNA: TGCAGTGGAGCTAGGACAGATACGCAGTATTTT.

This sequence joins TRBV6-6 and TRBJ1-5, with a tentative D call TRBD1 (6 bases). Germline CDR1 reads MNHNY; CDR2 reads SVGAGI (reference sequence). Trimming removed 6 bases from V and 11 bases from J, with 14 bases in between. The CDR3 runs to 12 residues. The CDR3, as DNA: TGTGCCAGCAGAACAGGGTACTCGGCCCAGCATTTT. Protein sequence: CASRTGYSAQHF.